This is a list of T cell receptor beta chains from one sample in a study of CD8+CD57+ T cells in acquired aplastic anemia. MiXCR, run by TCRdb on the reads, gives a single entry per CDR3 protein. The sample carries approximately 160,000 distinct CDR3 sequences, around 40% recorded once. Sequencing was performed on sorted CD4+, CD8+, or CD8+CD57+ T cells (not recorded which) from PBMCs. The origin of the receptors is a human donor in good health. Each CDR3 is given with its conserved first and last residue. The D gene is left open where the match is weak. Clone size is stated in some rows and not others, as once, few, many or a class when expanded.

CDR3 protein: CASSPQGAGGELFF
CDR3 DNA: TGTGCCAGCAGTCCCCAGGGGGCTGGCGGGGAGCTGTTTTTT
V gene: TRBV12-3/TRBV12-4
D gene: TRBD1
clone size: .
J gene: TRBJ2-2

CDR3 protein: CSVSTGQGQIRTEAFF
CDR3 DNA: TGCAGCGTTTCTACCGGACAGGGTCAAATTAGAACTGAAGCTTTCTTT
V gene: TRBV29-1
D gene: TRBD1
clone size: .
J gene: TRBJ1-1

CDR3 protein: CASSLDEDTKQFF
CDR3 DNA: TGTGCCAGCAGCTTAGACGAAGACACTAAGCAGTTCTTC
V gene: TRBV7-3
D gene: .
clone size: .
J gene: TRBJ2-1

CDR3 protein: CASSFSLAGGASSYNEQFF
CDR3 DNA: TGTGCCAGCAGCTTCTCGCTGGCTGGGGGGGCTAGCTCCTACAATGAGCAGTTCTTC
V gene: TRBV11-1
D gene: .
clone size: .
J gene: TRBJ2-1

CDR3 protein: CAISAREPSSYNEQFF
CDR3 DNA: TGTGCCATCAGCGCCCGCGAACCTAGCTCCTACAATGAGCAGTTCTTC
V gene: TRBV10-3
D gene: .
clone size: .
J gene: TRBJ2-1

CDR3 protein: CASSISGTGREKLFF
CDR3 DNA: TGTGCCAGTAGTATTTCTGGGACAGGGAGGGAAAAACTGTTTTTT
V gene: TRBV19
D gene: TRBD1
clone size: .
J gene: TRBJ1-4

CDR3 protein: CASSIGLGTGELFF
CDR3 DNA: TGTGCCAGCAGCATCGGACTTGGGACCGGGGAGCTGTTTTTT
V gene: TRBV7-9
D gene: .
clone size: .
J gene: TRBJ2-2

CDR3 protein: CASSLQGDYYGYTF
CDR3 DNA: TGCGCCAGCAGCTTGCAGGGGGATTACTATGGCTACACCTTC
V gene: TRBV5-1
D gene: TRBD1
clone size: many
J gene: TRBJ1-2

CDR3 protein: CASSQDLSGNTIYF
CDR3 DNA: TGTGCCAGCAGCCAAGATCTGAGTGGAAACACCATATATTTT
V gene: TRBV3-1
D gene: .
clone size: .
J gene: TRBJ1-3

CDR3 protein: CASSLRTDNSPLHF
CDR3 DNA: TGTGCCAGCAGTTTACGGACAGATAATTCACCCCTCCACTTT
V gene: TRBV28
D gene: .
clone size: few
J gene: TRBJ1-6

CDR3 protein: CSVGTVNTEAFF
CDR3 DNA: TGCAGCGTTGGGACGGTGAACACTGAAGCTTTCTTT
V gene: TRBV29-1
D gene: .
clone size: .
J gene: TRBJ1-1

CDR3 protein: CASGSNNEQFF
CDR3 DNA: TGTGCCAGCGGGAGCAACAATGAGCAGTTCTTC
V gene: TRBV25-1
D gene: .
clone size: .
J gene: TRBJ2-1

CDR3 protein: CASSPQRNTEAFF
CDR3 DNA: TGTGCCAGCAGCCCACAAAGGAACACTGAAGCTTTCTTT
V gene: TRBV14
D gene: .
clone size: many
J gene: TRBJ1-1

CDR3 protein: CATQPGQSYNEQFF
CDR3 DNA: TGTGCCACCCAGCCGGGACAGTCCTACAATGAGCAGTTCTTC
V gene: TRBV6-1
D gene: TRBD1
clone size: many
J gene: TRBJ2-1

CDR3 protein: CASSRDTLNQPQHF
CDR3 DNA: TGTGCCAGCAGCCGGGACACCCTCAATCAGCCCCAGCATTTT
V gene: TRBV7-9
D gene: .
clone size: .
J gene: TRBJ1-5

CDR3 protein: CASSLDRDRGSHEQFF
CDR3 DNA: TGTGCCAGCAGCTTAGACCGGGACAGGGGCAGCCATGAGCAGTTCTTC
V gene: TRBV11-2
D gene: TRBD1
clone size: many
J gene: TRBJ2-1

CDR3 protein: CASSVYGGRANEQFF
CDR3 DNA: TGTGCCAGCAGCGTGTACGGCGGGAGGGCCAATGAGCAGTTCTTC
V gene: TRBV9
D gene: TRBD2
clone size: .
J gene: TRBJ2-1

CDR3 protein: CAIGRVEHEQYF
CDR3 DNA: TGTGCCATCGGCAGGGTAGAGCACGAGCAGTACTTC
V gene: TRBV10-3
D gene: .
clone size: .
J gene: TRBJ2-7

CDR3 protein: CAISESGLAGRTYEQYF
CDR3 DNA: TGTGCCATCAGTGAGTCGGGGCTAGCGGGTCGAACCTACGAGCAGTACTTC
V gene: TRBV10-3
D gene: TRBD2
clone size: .
J gene: TRBJ2-7

CDR3 protein: CASSQTNSYEQYF
CDR3 DNA: TGTGCCAGCAGCCAAACAAATTCCTACGAGCAGTACTTC
V gene: TRBV7-2
D gene: .
clone size: once
J gene: TRBJ2-7

CDR3 protein: CASSNRELGEAFF
CDR3 DNA: TGTGCCAGCAGTAACAGGGAGCTGGGTGAAGCTTTCTTT
V gene: TRBV2
D gene: .
clone size: many
J gene: TRBJ1-1

CDR3 protein: CATGQGLNEQYF
CDR3 DNA: TGTGCCACCGGACAGGGGCTCAACGAGCAGTACTTC
V gene: TRBV10-3
D gene: TRBD1
clone size: once
J gene: TRBJ2-7

CDR3 protein: CASSSTGGNTGELFF
CDR3 DNA: TGTGCCAGTAGTAGTACAGGGGGGAACACCGGGGAGCTGTTTTTT
V gene: TRBV19
D gene: TRBD1
clone size: .
J gene: TRBJ2-2

CDR3 protein: CASSPKWADTQYF
CDR3 DNA: TGTGCCAGCAGCCCGAAGTGGGCAGATACGCAGTATTTT
V gene: TRBV7-9
D gene: .
clone size: medium-sized
J gene: TRBJ2-3

CDR3 protein: CASSLVFVGYTF
CDR3 DNA: TGTGCCAGCAGCTTAGTGTTCGTTGGCTACACCTTC
V gene: TRBV7-2
D gene: .
clone size: many
J gene: TRBJ1-2

CDR3 protein: CSVCRDPDTYNSPLHF
CDR3 DNA: TGCAGCGTTTGTAGAGACCCAGATACCTATAATTCACCCCTCCACTTT
V gene: TRBV29-1
D gene: .
clone size: .
J gene: TRBJ1-6

CDR3 protein: CSARVEGFTGYTF
CDR3 DNA: TGCAGTGCTAGAGTTGAGGGGTTCACGGGCTACACCTTC
V gene: TRBV20-1
D gene: .
clone size: many
J gene: TRBJ1-2

CDR3 protein: CATTGGENSGNTIYF
CDR3 DNA: TGTGCCACCACCGGAGGGGAAAACTCTGGAAACACCATATATTTT
V gene: TRBV10-3
D gene: .
clone size: .
J gene: TRBJ1-3

CDR3 protein: CATSEDTGMRETQYF
CDR3 DNA: TGTGCCACCAGTGAAGATACAGGGATGAGAGAGACCCAGTACTTC
V gene: TRBV24-1
D gene: .
clone size: .
J gene: TRBJ2-5

CDR3 protein: CASKEAGGPFTEAFF
CDR3 DNA: TGTGCCAGCAAGGAGGCCGGGGGGCCTTTCACTGAAGCTTTCTTT
V gene: TRBV2
D gene: .
clone size: .
J gene: TRBJ1-1

CDR3 protein: CASSPRRQYF
CDR3 DNA: TGTGCCAGCAGCCCGAGAAGGCAGTACTTC
V gene: TRBV9
D gene: .
clone size: .
J gene: TRBJ2-7

CDR3 protein: CASSLGQGRANYGYTF
CDR3 DNA: TGTGCCAGCAGCCTGGGACAGGGAAGGGCTAACTATGGCTACACCTTC
V gene: TRBV11-1
D gene: TRBD1
clone size: many
J gene: TRBJ1-2

CDR3 protein: CASSLVESPLHF
CDR3 DNA: TGTGCCAGCAGCTTAGTGGAGTCACCCCTCCACTTT
V gene: TRBV7-8
D gene: .
clone size: few
J gene: TRBJ1-6

CDR3 protein: CASSPRLLDTEAFF
CDR3 DNA: TGCGCCAGCAGCCCCCGGCTCTTGGACACTGAAGCTTTCTTT
V gene: TRBV4-1
D gene: .
clone size: few
J gene: TRBJ1-1

CDR3 protein: CASSVGGRSGEQFF
CDR3 DNA: TGTGCCAGCAGCGTAGGAGGTAGATCGGGTGAGCAGTTCTTC
V gene: TRBV9
D gene: .
clone size: many
J gene: TRBJ2-1

CDR3 protein: CATSTGYYEQYF
CDR3 DNA: TGTGCCACCAGCACTGGCTACTACGAGCAGTACTTC
V gene: TRBV15
D gene: .
clone size: .
J gene: TRBJ2-7

CDR3 protein: CASERHYTF
CDR3 DNA: TGTGCCAGTGAGCGTCACTACACCTTC
V gene: TRBV9
D gene: .
clone size: .
J gene: TRBJ1-2

CDR3 protein: CASSQVSGYEQYF
CDR3 DNA: TGTGCCAGCAGCCAAGTGTCAGGCTACGAGCAGTACTTC
V gene: TRBV14
D gene: .
clone size: .
J gene: TRBJ2-7

CDR3 protein: CASSPSRGGQETQYF
CDR3 DNA: TGTGCCAGTAGCCCTTCGAGAGGGGGGCAAGAGACCCAGTACTTC
V gene: TRBV19
D gene: .
clone size: .
J gene: TRBJ2-5

CDR3 protein: CASSPRHLTEAFF
CDR3 DNA: TGTGCCAGCAGTCCCAGACACCTTACTGAAGCTTTCTTT
V gene: TRBV6-6
D gene: .
clone size: many
J gene: TRBJ1-1

CDR3 protein: CASSPMGTVPYEQYF
CDR3 DNA: TGTGCCAGCAGCCCAATGGGGACAGTCCCGTACGAGCAGTACTTC
V gene: TRBV14
D gene: TRBD1
clone size: .
J gene: TRBJ2-7

CDR3 protein: CSARTGDEQYF
CDR3 DNA: TGCAGTGCTAGAACGGGGGACGAGCAGTACTTC
V gene: TRBV20-1
D gene: .
clone size: .
J gene: TRBJ2-7

CDR3 protein: CATSRDNYGYTF
CDR3 DNA: TGTGCCACCAGCAGAGATAACTATGGCTACACCTTC
V gene: TRBV15
D gene: .
clone size: once
J gene: TRBJ1-2

CDR3 protein: CASSLSKGLGYGYTF
CDR3 DNA: TGTGCCAGCAGTTTATCGAAAGGGCTGGGCTATGGCTACACCTTC
V gene: TRBV27
D gene: .
clone size: .
J gene: TRBJ1-2

CDR3 protein: CASSQDRDFGYNEQFF
CDR3 DNA: TGCGCCAGCAGCCAAGACAGGGACTTTGGGTACAATGAGCAGTTCTTC
V gene: TRBV4-1
D gene: .
clone size: many
J gene: TRBJ2-1

CDR3 protein: CASTRGTVQETQYF
CDR3 DNA: TGTGCCAGCACCCGGGGGACAGTCCAAGAGACCCAGTACTTC
V gene: TRBV2
D gene: .
clone size: .
J gene: TRBJ2-5

CDR3 protein: CAISPGIGTDTQYF
CDR3 DNA: TGTGCCATCAGCCCCGGGATTGGTACAGATACGCAGTATTTT
V gene: TRBV10-3
D gene: .
clone size: .
J gene: TRBJ2-3

CDR3 protein: CASSFGTGSEKLFF
CDR3 DNA: TGTGCCAGCAGCTTCGGGACAGGGAGTGAAAAACTGTTTTTT
V gene: TRBV5-5
D gene: TRBD1
clone size: few
J gene: TRBJ1-4

CDR3 protein: CASSLDPGPGYEQYF
CDR3 DNA: TGTGCCAGCAGCTTAGATCCGGGCCCGGGCTACGAGCAGTACTTC
V gene: TRBV11-3
D gene: .
clone size: .
J gene: TRBJ2-7

CDR3 protein: CAISRDTSYEQYF
CDR3 DNA: TGTGCCATCAGCCGGGACACCTCCTACGAGCAGTACTTC
V gene: TRBV10-3
D gene: .
clone size: .
J gene: TRBJ2-7

CDR3 protein: CASSLGNEQYF
CDR3 DNA: TGTGCCAGCAGCTTAGGGAACGAGCAGTACTTC
V gene: TRBV7-2
D gene: .
clone size: many
J gene: TRBJ2-7

CDR3 protein: CATSRRGRGETQYF
CDR3 DNA: TGTGCCACCAGCAGGCGGGGGAGAGGAGAGACCCAGTACTTC
V gene: TRBV15
D gene: TRBD2
clone size: .
J gene: TRBJ2-5

CDR3 protein: CASSLDRYTEAFF
CDR3 DNA: TGTGCCAGCAGCTTAGATAGGTACACTGAAGCTTTCTTT
V gene: TRBV7-8
D gene: .
clone size: many
J gene: TRBJ1-1

CDR3 protein: CATSRDLGNQPQHF
CDR3 DNA: TGTGCCACCAGCAGAGATTTGGGCAATCAGCCCCAGCATTTT
V gene: TRBV15
D gene: .
clone size: many
J gene: TRBJ1-5